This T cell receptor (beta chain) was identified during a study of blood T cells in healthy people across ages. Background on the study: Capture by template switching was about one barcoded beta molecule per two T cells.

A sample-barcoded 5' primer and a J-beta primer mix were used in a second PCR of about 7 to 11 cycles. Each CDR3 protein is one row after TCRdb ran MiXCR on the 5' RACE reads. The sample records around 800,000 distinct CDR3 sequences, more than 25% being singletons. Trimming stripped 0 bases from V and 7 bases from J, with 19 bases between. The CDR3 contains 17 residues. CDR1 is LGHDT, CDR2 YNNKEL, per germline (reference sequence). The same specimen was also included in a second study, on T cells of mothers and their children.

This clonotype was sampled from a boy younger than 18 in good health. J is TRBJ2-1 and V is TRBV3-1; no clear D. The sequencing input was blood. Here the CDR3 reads CASSQDPARSVVNEQFF. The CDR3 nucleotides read TGTGCCAGCAGCCAAGACCCAGCCCGATCCGTCGTAAATGAGCAGTTCTTC.